Listed below are T cell receptor beta chains from one sample, sequenced in a study of T cells after yellow fever vaccination. TCRdb re-called the 5' RACE reads through MiXCR, storing one row per CDR3 protein. Of about 240,000 distinct CDR3 sequences listed, 6% to 7.5% are singletons. The sample consisted of CD4+ T cells sorted from PBMCs, taken 15 days after the yellow fever booster vaccination. Receptors were obtained from a young man who received the YFV17D yellow fever vaccine. The CDR3 runs from the conserved cysteine through the conserved F or W. Each record gives: J gene, V gene, clone size, D gene, CDR3 DNA, CDR3 protein. The D gene is left open where the match is weak. Clone size, where shown, is once, few, many, or a class for clones that have expanded.

j_call: TRBJ2-5
v_call: TRBV7-2
clone_size: -
d_call: TRBD2
cdr3_nt: TGTGCCAGCAGCTTTAGCGGGAGGAGTCAAGAGACCCAGTACTTC
cdr3_aa: CASSFSGRSQETQYF

j_call: TRBJ2-7
v_call: TRBV19
clone_size: -
d_call: TRBD1
cdr3_nt: TGTGCCAGTAGTCCCCGCAGGGGGCGTAATCACGAGCAGTACTTC
cdr3_aa: CASSPRRGRNHEQYF

j_call: TRBJ2-1
v_call: TRBV28
clone_size: many
d_call: TRBD2
cdr3_nt: TGTGCCAGCAGCCCCAGCGGGAGTAGAAATGAGCAGTTCTTC
cdr3_aa: CASSPSGSRNEQFF

j_call: TRBJ1-2
v_call: TRBV20-1
clone_size: many
d_call: TRBD1
cdr3_nt: TGCAGTGCTACCTCTGAGACAGGGGGGGACTATGGCTACACCTTC
cdr3_aa: CSATSETGGDYGYTF

j_call: TRBJ2-5
v_call: TRBV4-3
clone_size: -
d_call: TRBD2
cdr3_nt: TGCGCCAGCAGCCAAGGTCGCGGGAGGGCCCCGGAGACCCAGTACTTC
cdr3_aa: CASSQGRGRAPETQYF

j_call: TRBJ2-1
v_call: TRBV27
clone_size: -
d_call: TRBD1
cdr3_nt: TGTGCCAGCAGTTTCGGGACAGATATCCTCAGGCAGTTCTTC
cdr3_aa: CASSFGTDILRQFF

j_call: TRBJ1-2
v_call: TRBV29-1
clone_size: few
d_call: TRBD1
cdr3_nt: TGCAGCGTAGCAGGGGGCGCGAGGAATGGCTACACCTTC
cdr3_aa: CSVAGGARNGYTF

j_call: TRBJ1-1
v_call: TRBV12-3/TRBV12-4
clone_size: -
d_call: -
cdr3_nt: TGTGCCAGCAGACTTACAGGGACGAACACTGAAGCTTTCTTT
cdr3_aa: CASRLTGTNTEAFF

j_call: TRBJ2-7
v_call: TRBV5-1
clone_size: many
d_call: TRBD1
cdr3_nt: TGCGCCAGCTGGGACAGCTCCTACGAGCAGTACTTC
cdr3_aa: CASWDSSYEQYF

j_call: TRBJ2-3
v_call: TRBV28
clone_size: few
d_call: TRBD2
cdr3_nt: TGTGCCAGCAGTTTAAGGTTTTGGACTAGCGGAAGGAAAGGGGGTGGTACGCAGTATTTT
cdr3_aa: CASSLRFWTSGRKGGGTQYF

j_call: TRBJ2-7
v_call: TRBV20-1
clone_size: -
d_call: TRBD2
cdr3_nt: TGCAGTGCTAGAAAGACGGGACTAGTTGAGGGCGAGCAGTACTTC
cdr3_aa: CSARKTGLVEGEQYF

j_call: TRBJ2-7
v_call: TRBV5-1
clone_size: -
d_call: -
cdr3_nt: TGCGCCAGCACCCCTGGGGGAGCAGGGAGCTACGAGCAGTACTTC
cdr3_aa: CASTPGGAGSYEQYF

j_call: TRBJ2-3
v_call: TRBV11-2
clone_size: few
d_call: -
cdr3_nt: TGTGCCAGCAGTCGGAGACAGGCCACAGATACGCAGTATTTT
cdr3_aa: CASSRRQATDTQYF

j_call: TRBJ1-5
v_call: TRBV20-1
clone_size: -
d_call: -
cdr3_nt: TGCAGTGCTAGAGTGACAGCCGATCAGCCCCAGCATTTT
cdr3_aa: CSARVTADQPQHF

j_call: TRBJ1-5
v_call: TRBV5-1
clone_size: many
d_call: TRBD1
cdr3_nt: TGCGCCAGCAGCTTGATGACAGGGGACAATCAGCCCCAGCATTTT
cdr3_aa: CASSLMTGDNQPQHF

j_call: TRBJ2-2
v_call: TRBV5-5
clone_size: few
d_call: TRBD2
cdr3_nt: TGTGCCAGCAGGCCGACCGGGACTAGCGGGCTTGGGGAGCTGTTTTTT
cdr3_aa: CASRPTGTSGLGELFF

j_call: TRBJ2-7
v_call: TRBV11-2
clone_size: few
d_call: -
cdr3_nt: TGTGCCAGCAGCTTAGATTTGGTAGCGGTAGCCTACGAGCAGTACTTC
cdr3_aa: CASSLDLVAVAYEQYF

j_call: TRBJ1-2
v_call: TRBV6-5
clone_size: few
d_call: TRBD1
cdr3_nt: TGTGCCACATCACGACAGGGCGGGAACTATGGCTACACCTTC
cdr3_aa: CATSRQGGNYGYTF

j_call: TRBJ1-1
v_call: TRBV10-3
clone_size: -
d_call: TRBD1
cdr3_nt: TGTGCCGCGGGACAGGGTATAGGTGAAGCTTTCTTT
cdr3_aa: CAAGQGIGEAFF

j_call: TRBJ2-1
v_call: TRBV20-1
clone_size: few
d_call: -
cdr3_nt: TGCAGTGCTAGGCGCCCTAGCGATGAGCAGTTCTTC
cdr3_aa: CSARRPSDEQFF

j_call: TRBJ2-1
v_call: TRBV20-1
clone_size: -
d_call: TRBD2
cdr3_nt: TGCAGTGGCCCACTAGCGGGCGGTGGAAATGAGCAGTTCTTC
cdr3_aa: CSGPLAGGGNEQFF

j_call: TRBJ2-3
v_call: TRBV20-1
clone_size: -
d_call: TRBD2
cdr3_nt: TGCAGTGCTAGAGAGATCGGGAGGTCCCCCCGGGGTACGCAGTATTTT
cdr3_aa: CSAREIGRSPRGTQYF

j_call: TRBJ1-5
v_call: TRBV19
clone_size: many
d_call: -
cdr3_nt: TGTGCCAGTAGTACGGGGACGAGTTATCAGCCCCAGCATTTT
cdr3_aa: CASSTGTSYQPQHF

j_call: TRBJ2-5
v_call: TRBV21-1
clone_size: few
d_call: -
cdr3_nt: TGTGCCAGCAGCAAAGGATTCACGACAGAAGAAGAGACCCAGTACTTC
cdr3_aa: CASSKGFTTEEETQYF

j_call: TRBJ2-7
v_call: TRBV20-1
clone_size: -
d_call: -
cdr3_nt: TGCAGTGCTCCCCCACCGGGAGCCCCCTACGAGCAGTACTTC
cdr3_aa: CSAPPPGAPYEQYF

j_call: TRBJ1-1
v_call: TRBV12-3/TRBV12-4
clone_size: many
d_call: TRBD1
cdr3_nt: TGTGCCAGCAGGGCTGGACAGGCCCTCGCGGAAGCTTTCTTT
cdr3_aa: CASRAGQALAEAFF

j_call: TRBJ2-5
v_call: TRBV29-1
clone_size: -
d_call: -
cdr3_nt: TGCAGCGTCTCTCCAGGGTCGGAGACCCAGTACTTC
cdr3_aa: CSVSPGSETQYF

j_call: TRBJ2-5
v_call: TRBV4-3
clone_size: many
d_call: -
cdr3_nt: TGCGCCAGCAGCCAAGGTATAGCGGAAGAGACCCAGTACTTC
cdr3_aa: CASSQGIAEETQYF

j_call: TRBJ2-1
v_call: TRBV29-1
clone_size: few
d_call: -
cdr3_nt: TGCAGCGTTGACTCCGAGCGGGCCATGAATGAGCAGTTCTTC
cdr3_aa: CSVDSERAMNEQFF

j_call: TRBJ2-1
v_call: TRBV20-1
clone_size: few
d_call: -
cdr3_nt: TGCAGTGCTAGTGTGGGAGTTAGCTATGAGCAGTTCTTC
cdr3_aa: CSASVGVSYEQFF

j_call: TRBJ2-1
v_call: TRBV7-2
clone_size: few
d_call: TRBD2
cdr3_nt: TGTGCCAGCAGCTTAAGAGCGGGAGGGCCCACCTACAATGAGCAGTTCTTC
cdr3_aa: CASSLRAGGPTYNEQFF

j_call: TRBJ2-3
v_call: TRBV7-8
clone_size: -
d_call: -
cdr3_nt: TGTGCCAGCAGTTTGGGGGGAGCCTCTAGCCCAGATACGCAGTATTTT
cdr3_aa: CASSLGGASSPDTQYF

j_call: TRBJ1-4
v_call: TRBV20-1
clone_size: -
d_call: TRBD1
cdr3_nt: TGCAGTGCTAGAGTCGGGACAGGGCGTAATGAAAAACTGTTTTTT
cdr3_aa: CSARVGTGRNEKLFF

j_call: TRBJ1-5
v_call: TRBV28
clone_size: many
d_call: -
cdr3_nt: TGTGCCAGCAGTTGGGACGCCCGGCCCGATCAGCCCCAGCATTTT
cdr3_aa: CASSWDARPDQPQHF

j_call: TRBJ2-1
v_call: TRBV7-2
clone_size: -
d_call: -
cdr3_nt: TGTGCCAGCAGCTTATCGACTGCATCCTACAATGAGCAGTTCTTC
cdr3_aa: CASSLSTASYNEQFF

j_call: TRBJ2-1
v_call: TRBV11-2
clone_size: -
d_call: TRBD2
cdr3_nt: TGTGCCAGCGGACATAGACTAGCGGGAGGCCGGGGGAGTGAGCAGTTCTTC
cdr3_aa: CASGHRLAGGRGSEQFF

j_call: TRBJ2-7
v_call: TRBV6-5
clone_size: many
d_call: TRBD1
cdr3_nt: TGTGCCAGCAGTTACGGACAGGGAGTTTCCTACGAGCAGTACTTC
cdr3_aa: CASSYGQGVSYEQYF

j_call: TRBJ1-3
v_call: TRBV28
clone_size: few
d_call: -
cdr3_nt: TGTGCCAGCACCGCAGGTCGGGGGGCAGGTGGAAACACCATATATTTT
cdr3_aa: CASTAGRGAGGNTIYF

j_call: TRBJ2-1
v_call: TRBV5-5
clone_size: few
d_call: TRBD2
cdr3_nt: TGTGCCAGCAGCCCAAGACTAGCCGTTTCCTACAATGAGCAGTTCTTC
cdr3_aa: CASSPRLAVSYNEQFF

j_call: TRBJ2-2
v_call: TRBV9
clone_size: many
d_call: -
cdr3_nt: TGTGCCAGCAGCAACCGGGATAACACCGGGGAGCTGTTTTTT
cdr3_aa: CASSNRDNTGELFF

j_call: TRBJ2-7
v_call: TRBV10-3
clone_size: few
d_call: -
cdr3_nt: TGTGCCATCAGTGAGGGACAAACGAGCTCCTACGAGCAGTACTTC
cdr3_aa: CAISEGQTSSYEQYF

j_call: TRBJ2-5
v_call: TRBV15
clone_size: few
d_call: -
cdr3_nt: TGTGCCACCAGCATCAGGGGTTCCAAAGAGACCCAGTACTTC
cdr3_aa: CATSIRGSKETQYF

j_call: TRBJ2-2
v_call: TRBV6-5
clone_size: few
d_call: -
cdr3_nt: TGTGCCAGCAGTTTGAGGGGGTATCCCGGGGAGCTGTTTTTT
cdr3_aa: CASSLRGYPGELFF

j_call: TRBJ2-3
v_call: TRBV7-9
clone_size: many
d_call: TRBD2
cdr3_nt: TGTGCCAGCAGTTCCGGGACTAGCGGGAGCACAGATACGCAGTATTTT
cdr3_aa: CASSSGTSGSTDTQYF

j_call: TRBJ2-2
v_call: TRBV7-3
clone_size: many
d_call: -
cdr3_nt: TGTGCCAGCAGCTTAACGTCACTAGCAGCCGGGGAGCTGTTTTTT
cdr3_aa: CASSLTSLAAGELFF

j_call: TRBJ1-2
v_call: TRBV20-1
clone_size: many
d_call: TRBD1
cdr3_nt: TGCAGTGTCCAGGACAGGGGTATTAACTATGGCTACACCTTC
cdr3_aa: CSVQDRGINYGYTF

j_call: TRBJ1-1
v_call: TRBV18
clone_size: many
d_call: -
cdr3_nt: TGTGCCAGCTCTCGGGAACAGTTGAACACTGAAGCTTTCTTT
cdr3_aa: CASSREQLNTEAFF

j_call: TRBJ1-5
v_call: TRBV23-1
clone_size: few
d_call: -
cdr3_nt: TGCGCCAGCAGCTCGGGTCTTGTTCAGCCCCAGCATTTT
cdr3_aa: CASSSGLVQPQHF

j_call: TRBJ2-1
v_call: TRBV5-1
clone_size: many
d_call: -
cdr3_nt: TGCGCCAGCAGCGCGGACAACTACAATGAGCAGTTCTTC
cdr3_aa: CASSADNYNEQFF

j_call: TRBJ2-1
v_call: TRBV5-1
clone_size: -
d_call: -
cdr3_nt: TGCGCCAGCAGCCGGCGTAGCGGAGCCTCCAATGAGCAGTTCTTC
cdr3_aa: CASSRRSGASNEQFF

j_call: TRBJ1-2
v_call: TRBV7-3
clone_size: few
d_call: TRBD1
cdr3_nt: TGTGCCAGCAGTTCTCAGGGGGCGAGAGGCTACACCTTC
cdr3_aa: CASSSQGARGYTF

j_call: TRBJ2-7
v_call: TRBV7-2
clone_size: few
d_call: TRBD2
cdr3_nt: TGTGCCAGCAGCTTAGGGTTTAGCGGGAGGGGCGAGCAGTACTTC
cdr3_aa: CASSLGFSGRGEQYF

j_call: TRBJ2-2
v_call: TRBV6-2/TRBV6-3
clone_size: many
d_call: -
cdr3_nt: TGTGCCAGCAGTTACTCGGACGGGGTCCCTACCGGGGAGCTGTTTTTT
cdr3_aa: CASSYSDGVPTGELFF

j_call: TRBJ2-5
v_call: TRBV7-2
clone_size: -
d_call: -
cdr3_nt: TGTGCCAGCAGCAAGAGTACAGGGCACGAGACCCAGTACTTC
cdr3_aa: CASSKSTGHETQYF